A single TCR beta chain is shown here with its context. The antigen remains unidentified. Its ends do not fully match the called genes, so a read error is possible. At the DNA level, this CDR3 is encoded by other sequences in the same sample as well. This PCR relied on a set of 60 Vbeta primers and 13 Jbeta primers. The table came from immunoSEQ multiplex PCR; TCRdb's copy has only in-frame clones and leaves some out. The data show around 120,000 clones, 81% seen once. The CDR3 consists of 14 residues. CDR1 SGHAT and CDR2 FQNNGV come from the germline V gene. This entry is derived from a study of cytomegalovirus exposure and HLA in healthy donors. Across the whole study: Membership in the Caucasian-associated ancestry cluster was found for around four fifths of about 430 genotyped donors. General study results and limits: Certain sequence variants were highly shared and formed a cluster, and this cluster was likely a sequencing artifact. For presence/absence analyses, sequencing depth was assumed to be roughly uniform across donors.

Donors showed nominal health when sampled, although they likely had unrecorded immune exposures. The V call is TRBV11-2, the J call TRBJ1-1; possibly TRBD1 for D (6 bases). This clonotype was obtained from a man aged 18-30 years in good health and CMV-seronegative. The sequencing sample was made of PBMCs. For the CDR3, the DNA is TGTGCCAGCAGATGGGACATAGACTACACTGAAGCCTTCTTT. It codes for CASRWDIDYTEAFF.